These T cell receptor beta chains were read from a single sample in a study of tissue T cells after allogeneic stem cell transplantation. The repertoire was sequenced with immunoSEQ multiplex PCR; TCRdb's copy has only in-frame clones and lacks some. This table holds tens of thousands of clones, around four fifths found once. The specimen comprised tissue from the ileum, sampled at autopsy. These receptors all stem from a female donor aged 60 or older with lung cancer. The CDR3 runs from the conserved cysteine through the conserved F or W.

J gene | V gene | CDR3 protein
TRBJ2-5 | TRBV6-5 | CASSQGLETQYF
TRBJ1-1 | TRBV9 | CASSVTGTVNTEAFF
TRBJ2-4 | TRBV30 | CAWSARLDLAKNIQYF
TRBJ2-7 | TRBV2 | CASRDSLTGLESSYEQYF
TRBJ2-7 | TRBV11-3 | CASSQKRGLYEQYF
TRBJ1-2 | TRBV19 | CASSRSGFEGYTF
TRBJ1-2 | TRBV7-2 | CASSVTGFVGYTF
TRBJ2-7 | TRBV6-5 | CASSYSKGSYEQYF
TRBJ2-3 | TRBV30 | CAWSVGLASTDTQYF
TRBJ1-1 | TRBV4-1 | CASSQEATTRGTEAFF
TRBJ1-6 | TRBV7-2 | CASSLGTTSIPLHF
TRBJ1-1 | TRBV12-3/TRBV12-4 | CASSRGTVTEAFF
TRBJ2-2 | TRBV13 | CASSLNGFFMNTGELFF
TRBJ1-5 | TRBV19 | CASSILDPGQSIQPQHF
TRBJ2-2 | TRBV27 | CASSSLMGNTGELFF
TRBJ2-2 | TRBV24-1 | CATSEGGWTGELFF
TRBJ2-7 | TRBV5-1 | CASSDGGSAYEQYF
TRBJ2-2 | TRBV4-1 | CASSHLAGKNTGELFF
TRBJ2-3 | TRBV9 | CASSVEWGASGGTDTQYF
TRBJ1-6 | TRBV2 | CASNIRGTRSYNSPLHF
TRBJ2-3 | TRBV21-1 | CASSSQWSSGSLDTQYF
TRBJ2-7 | TRBV4-2 | CASSQARSYEQYF
TRBJ1-1 | TRBV18 | CASSATGGNTEAFF
TRBJ2-1 | TRBV5-1 | CASSLGTGFDEQFF
TRBJ1-5 | TRBV27 | CASSSAGGRREQPQHF
TRBJ1-1 | TRBV19 | CASSIAGGLSTEAFF
TRBJ1-1 | TRBV7-2 | CASSFLLLKTEAFF
TRBJ1-1 | TRBV5-1 | CASSLWGRRGNTEAFF
TRBJ2-7 | TRBV4-3 | CASSQVVGFHYEQYF
TRBJ1-3 | TRBV18 | CASSPSLTGNTIYF
TRBJ2-5 | TRBV24-1 | CATSDYRGNQETQYF
TRBJ1-6 | TRBV19 | CASSPFLRGWGSPLHF
TRBJ2-7 | TRBV5-1 | CASTQTSGTYEQYF
TRBJ1-1 | TRBV18 | CASSEAGGNTEAFF
TRBJ2-7 | TRBV7-2 | CASSLISTVLAGAYEQYF
TRBJ2-2 | TRBV12-5 | CASGPPVRGGELFF
TRBJ2-3 | TRBV7-9 | CASSRRGRGSTDTQYF
TRBJ2-1 | TRBV6-6 | CASSYEGYNEQFF
TRBJ2-7 | TRBV6-5 | CASRPRLAGTFGQYF
TRBJ1-2 | TRBV6-5 | CASSYSGANYGYTF
TRBJ1-5 | TRBV19 | CASSILGVSNQPQHF
TRBJ2-3 | TRBV24-1 | CATSDWNGGDTQYF
TRBJ1-3 | TRBV18 | CASSPQGGFGNTIYF
TRBJ1-4 | TRBV6-5 | CASRTGRGGEKLFF
TRBJ2-5 | TRBV7-7 | CASSQGSGVQETQYF
TRBJ2-1 | TRBV19 | CASSTYSGTIYNEQFF
TRBJ1-2 | TRBV5-4 | CASSFSGVNYGYTF
TRBJ2-6 | TRBV9 | CASSPRVAGGYGANVLTF
TRBJ1-1 | TRBV10-2 | CASTLQGNTEAFF
TRBJ1-1 | TRBV20-1 | CSASFRRRGTEAFF
TRBJ2-1 | TRBV3-1/TRBV3-2 | CASSQGLAYNEQFF
TRBJ2-3 | TRBV7-2 | CASSLGAGRTDTQYF
TRBJ1-1 | TRBV6-5 | CASSPYIRQNTEAFF
TRBJ2-3 | TRBV4-1 | CASSPREGDTQYF